The 29 T cell receptor beta chains given below trace back to one sample, sequenced in a study of CD8 T cells in Susac syndrome. Random hexamers were used to reverse transcribe the RNA input (about 0.45 to 1 ug). MiXCR was run by TCRdb on the immunoSEQ multiplex PCR reads, yielding one entry per CDR3 protein. The table includes 190,000 or so distinct CDR3 sequences, roughly 96% detected once. The source material was CD4+ T cells from PBMCs. These receptors were taken from a human donor with multiple sclerosis.

The V call is TRBV27, the J call TRBJ2-7; TRBD1 or TRBD2 may be the D gene (7 bases each). CDR3 length equals 16 residues. CDR1 and CDR2 from the germline V gene are MNHEY and SMNVEV (reference sequence). V lost 3 bases and J lost 3, with 18 bases in between. CDR3 protein: CASSLGEGARVYEQYF. The CDR3 nucleotides read TGTGCCAGCAGTTTGGGGGAGGGGGCGCGGGTCTACGAGCAGTACTTC.

This clonotype occurred once. The V and J genes are TRBV12-3 or TRBV12-4 and TRBJ1-5, with a tentative D call TRBD1 (5 bases). Trimming removed 3 bases from V and 6 bases from J, with 15 bases in between. This CDR3 is 15 amino acids long. The CDR3 is CASSLSQGFSQPQHF. The CDR3 DNA reads TGTGCCAGCAGTTTGTCGCAGGGTTTTAGTCAGCCCCAGCATTTT.

This clonotype was seen only once. This chain links TRBV18 with TRBJ2-7; D remains ambiguous. The length of the CDR3 is 13 residues. Deletions cut 3 bases from V and 3 bases from J, with 9 bases between. The V gene's germline CDR1 is KGHSH and CDR2 LQKENI. The CDR3 DNA sequence: TGTGCCAGCTCACCGCCCAGTAACTACGAGCAGTACTTC. This gives the protein CASSPPSNYEQYF.

This sequence joins TRBV20-1 and TRBJ2-1; no clear D gene. Trimming cost V 1 base and J 4 bases, with 8 bases left between them. The CDR3 has 13 residues. CDR1 DFQATT and CDR2 SNEGSKA come from the germline V gene (reference sequence). The CDR3 DNA follows: TGCAGTGCTAGAGGAACGCTATACAATGAGCAGTTCTTC. It yields the protein CSARGTLYNEQFF.

CDR3 bases: TGTGCCACCAGTAGTCAGGGGGGTTGGAATGAGCAGTTCTTC. It is translated as CATSSQGGWNEQFF. The chain uses TRBV24-1 and TRBJ2-1; possible D gene TRBD1, 7 bases. V lost 6 bases and J 7 bases, leaving 15 bases between the germline ends. This CDR3 comprises 14 residues. The germline CDR1 and CDR2 sequences are KGHDR and SFDVKD.

The rearrangement links TRBV7-3 to TRBJ1-1, with D unresolved. The V gene lost 7 bases and the J gene lost 3 bases, with 12 bases spanning the gap. Germline V gives CDR1 SGHTA, CDR2 FQGTGA. This CDR3 is 13 amino acids long. For the CDR3, the DNA is TGTGCCAGCAACGGAAGGTCGGACACTGAAGCTTTCTTT. It is translated as CASNGRSDTEAFF.

The chain links TRBV18 to TRBJ2-1; no firm D call. Germline V gene lookup returns CDR1 KGHSH and CDR2 LQKENI. V lost 2 bases and J lost 6, with 14 bases in between. The CDR3 covers 15 residues. CDR3 sequence reads: CASSPMQQEANEQFF. The CDR3 DNA is TGTGCCAGCTCACCAATGCAGCAAGAAGCCAATGAGCAGTTCTTC.

With respect to this clonotype: One junction end does not reproduce the germline sequence, and a read error may be involved. V and J are TRBV29-1 and TRBJ2-7; D is unresolved. CDR1 and CDR2 (germline): SQVTM, ANQGSEA. CDR3 length: 8 amino acids. CDR3 sequence: CSVGTRDF. DNA of the CDR3: TGCAGCGTTGGGACCCGTGACTTC.

The chain joins TRBV6-5 to TRBJ1-1; perhaps TRBD1 as D (5 bases). The CDR3 length is 17 residues. Trimming shortened V by 4 bases and J by 6 bases, and 24 bases separated the two germline ends. Per the germline V gene, CDR1 is MNHEY and CDR2 is SVGAGI. CDR3 DNA: TGTGCCAGCAGTTTCTCCAACTTTATACGGGGGAGACCTGAAGCTTTCTTT. It encodes CASSFSNFIRGRPEAFF.

The CDR3 sequence is CATSRGLKNIQYF. The CDR3 DNA reads TGTGCCACCAGCAGGGGACTGAAAAACATTCAGTACTTC. This chain links TRBV15 with TRBJ2-4; weak D call: TRBD2 (6 bases). Germline V CDR1 and CDR2: LNHNV, YYDKDF (reference sequence). The CDR3 is 13 residues long. Trimming shortened V by 3 bases and J by 4 bases, and 7 bases separated the two germline ends.

This rearrangement joins TRBV9 to TRBJ2-5; D is unclear. The V gene's germline CDR1 is SGDLS and CDR2 YYNGEE. Between the trimmed V and J ends, which lost 0 bases and 1 base, there was a span of 7 bases. The CDR3 covers 14 residues. CDR3 in amino acids: CASSVATGQETQYF. DNA of the CDR3: TGTGCCAGCAGCGTAGCTACTGGCCAAGAGACCCAGTACTTC.

The V gene is TRBV20-1, the J gene TRBJ2-7; TRBD1 aligns across 9 bases. Germline V gene lookup returns CDR1 DFQATT and CDR2 SNEGSKA (reference sequence). The CDR3 covers 14 residues. Trimming at V came to 0 bases and at J to 4 bases, leaving 4 bases not matched to a gene. The CDR3 DNA reads as TGCAGTGCTAGAGATTGGACAGGGGTATACGAGCAGTACTTC. Encoded protein: CSARDWTGVYEQYF.

This chain links TRBV28 with TRBJ1-2; D gene ambiguous. This CDR3 is 12 amino acids long. Trimming removed 9 bases at V and 4 bases at J, with 12 bases between. CDR1 is MDHEN and CDR2 is SYDVKM in the germline V gene. The DNA for the CDR3 is TGTGCCAGTAAGAGGGATGTCTATGGCTACACCTTC. Protein sequence: CASKRDVYGYTF.

This clonotype was seen only once. This sequence joins TRBV10-3 and TRBJ2-5, with D possibly TRBD1 on 5 matching bases. The ends were cut back, 0 bases at V and 5 bases at J, with 10 bases in the middle. There are 14 residues in the CDR3. Germline V gene lookup returns CDR1 ENHRY and CDR2 SYGVKD. CDR3 residues: CAISESLKGETQYF. CDR3 coding DNA: TGTGCCATCAGTGAGTCCTTAAAGGGGGAGACCCAGTACTTC.

The J gene is TRBJ2-7, the V gene TRBV12-3 or TRBV12-4; D is unresolved. V dropped 6 bases and J dropped 1 base, with 13 bases sitting between them. The CDR3 runs 14 residues. CDR3 protein: CASSPDLTSYEQYF. In nucleotides, the CDR3 is TGTGCCAGCAGCCCTGACTTAACTTCCTACGAGCAGTACTTC.

The chain joins TRBV25-1 to TRBJ1-2; D gene uncertain. V lost 2 bases and J 7 bases, leaving 11 bases between the germline ends. From germline, CDR1 is MGHDK and CDR2 SYGVNS. The CDR3 runs 13 residues. The CDR3 reads CASSERVWGGYTF. The CDR3 DNA follows: TGTGCCAGCAGTGAAAGGGTGTGGGGTGGCTACACCTTC.

The genes are TRBV20-1 and TRBJ1-5; no firm D call. Germline V gives CDR1 DFQATT, CDR2 SNEGSKA (reference sequence). The CDR3 has 13 amino acids. The V end lost 3 bases, the J end lost 0 bases, and 6 bases lay between the germline ends. The CDR3 DNA sequence: TGCAGTGCTAGGTCGGATAGCAATCAGCCCCAGCATTTT. This codes for CSARSDSNQPQHF.

The chain recombines TRBV7-2 with TRBJ2-7; D may be TRBD1 (6 bases). V was clipped by 5 bases and J by 3 bases, with 17 bases between them. The CDR3 covers 15 residues. Germline CDR1 is SGHTA and CDR2 is FQGNSA. CDR3 amino acids: CASSPTGSSRYEQYF. CDR3 nucleotide sequence: TGTGCCAGCAGCCCCACAGGGTCTTCCCGCTACGAGCAGTACTTC.

The V gene is TRBV12-3 or TRBV12-4, the J gene TRBJ2-5; the D gene is possibly TRBD2 (6 bases). Trimming pared 7 bases from V and 8 bases from J, leaving 14 bases between. The length of the CDR3 is 12 residues. The CDR3 is CASMGPAGTQYF. As DNA, the CDR3 is TGTGCCAGCATGGGCCCAGCGGGTACCCAGTACTTC.

The chain employs TRBV7-9 and TRBJ1-1, with 7 bases fitting TRBD1. V was clipped by 2 bases and J by 5 bases; unmatched bases: 8. The CDR3 loop spans 15 amino acids. Germline V gives CDR1 SEHNR, CDR2 FQNEAQ (reference sequence). The CDR3 is CASSLFQGGMTEAFF. CDR3 nucleotide sequence: TGTGCCAGCAGCTTATTCCAGGGGGGAATGACTGAAGCTTTCTTT.

This chain uses TRBV20-1 with TRBJ2-1; D unclear. The CDR3 spans 14 residues. The V gene's germline CDR1 is DFQATT and CDR2 SNEGSKA (reference sequence). The germline V and J ends were trimmed by 0 bases and 7 bases, with 13 bases remaining between them. CDR3 loop: CSARDSTRSNEQFF. The CDR3 region has the DNA TGCAGTGCTAGAGATTCGACTCGCTCGAATGAGCAGTTCTTC.

J is TRBJ2-5 and V is TRBV30; D is unclear. The CDR3 has 11 amino acids. V dropped 7 bases and J dropped 5 bases, with 11 bases sitting between them. CDR1 is GTSNPN, CDR2 SVGIG, per germline (reference sequence). CDR3 bases: TGTGCCTTAACCAGCTACGAGACCCAGTACTTC. Translating gives CALTSYETQYF. The whole variable domain, filled in from reference TRBV30 and TRBJ2-5, reads SQTIHQWPATLVQPVGSPLSLECTVEGTSNPNLYWYRQAAGRGLQLLFYSVGIGQISSEVPQNLSASRPQDRQFILSSKKLLLSDSGFYLCALTSYETQYFGPGTRLLVL.

CDR3 in DNA: TGCAGTGTGTCCAGAAGCGACAGGGCAACCACCTACGAGCAGTACTTC. This encodes CSVSRSDRATTYEQYF. This chain connects TRBV20-1 to TRBJ2-7, with TRBD1 matching over 7 bases. This CDR3 comprises 16 residues. Germline CDR1 DFQATT, CDR2 SNEGSKA (reference sequence). Unmatched junction bases numbered 17, after V lost 7 bases and J lost 2 bases.

The chain recombines TRBV30 with TRBJ2-5; perhaps TRBD1 as D (6 bases). CDR1 is GTSNPN, CDR2 SVGIG, per germline (reference sequence). The length of the CDR3 is 15 residues. V lost 5 bases and J lost 5, with 21 bases in between. CDR3 protein: CAWLPHTGLVETQYF. The CDR3 DNA is TGTGCCTGGCTCCCTCACACAGGGCTAGTGGAGACCCAGTACTTC.

The J gene is TRBJ1-1, the V gene TRBV27, with TRBD1 identical over 10 bases. Trimming removed 2 bases from V and 1 base from J; junction bases left unmatched: 7. This CDR3 contains 17 residues. Germline assignment: CDR1 MNHEY and CDR2 SMNVEV (reference sequence). CDR3: CASSLRDRGGGNTEAFF. In DNA form, the CDR3 reads TGTGCCAGCAGTTTACGGGACAGGGGTGGAGGGAACACTGAAGCTTTCTTT.

The chain has TRBV9 and TRBJ1-2; tentative D call: TRBD1 (6 bases). Germline CDR1 reads SGDLS; CDR2 reads YYNGEE. The V end lost 7 bases, the J end lost 6 bases, and 13 bases lay between the germline ends. CDR3 size: 12 residues. The CDR3 loop is CASGEGGNGYTF. DNA for the CDR3: TGTGCCAGCGGTGAAGGGGGGAATGGCTACACCTTC.

The chain recombines TRBV3-1 with TRBJ1-4; D call uncertain. V gave up 0 bases and J gave up 11 bases, with 4 bases separating them. Germline CDR1 LGHDT, CDR2 YNNKEL (reference sequence). The CDR3 length is 11 residues. The CDR3 DNA follows: TGTGCCAGCAGCCAAGAGTGGAAACTGTTTTTT. Its translation is CASSQEWKLFF.

The chain is built from TRBV29-1 and TRBJ2-5; TRBD2 matches at 7 bases. Per germline, CDR1 SQVTM and CDR2 ANQGSEA. The CDR3 is made up of 13 amino acids. V was pared by 4 bases and J by 7 bases, with 9 bases of the junction left unmatched. This CDR3 is CSVGMEGRGTQYF. The CDR3 DNA follows: TGCAGCGTTGGCATGGAGGGGAGGGGGACCCAGTACTTC. Complete variable domain (other parts from reference TRBV29-1 and TRBJ2-5): SAVISQKPSRDICQRGTSLTIQCQVDSQVTMMFWYRQQPGQSLTLIATANQGSEATYESGFVIDKFPISRPNLTFSTLTVSNMSPEDSSIYLCSVGMEGRGTQYFGPGTRLLVL.

The J gene is TRBJ1-2, the V gene TRBV30; D is ambiguous. Germline values: CDR1 GTSNPN, CDR2 SVGIG (reference sequence). The CDR3 spans 13 residues. Trimming cost V 3 bases and J 1 base, with 9 bases left between them. In DNA form, the CDR3 reads TGTGCCTGGAGCAGTGGATATAACTATGGCTACACCTTC. Its protein product is CAWSSGYNYGYTF.